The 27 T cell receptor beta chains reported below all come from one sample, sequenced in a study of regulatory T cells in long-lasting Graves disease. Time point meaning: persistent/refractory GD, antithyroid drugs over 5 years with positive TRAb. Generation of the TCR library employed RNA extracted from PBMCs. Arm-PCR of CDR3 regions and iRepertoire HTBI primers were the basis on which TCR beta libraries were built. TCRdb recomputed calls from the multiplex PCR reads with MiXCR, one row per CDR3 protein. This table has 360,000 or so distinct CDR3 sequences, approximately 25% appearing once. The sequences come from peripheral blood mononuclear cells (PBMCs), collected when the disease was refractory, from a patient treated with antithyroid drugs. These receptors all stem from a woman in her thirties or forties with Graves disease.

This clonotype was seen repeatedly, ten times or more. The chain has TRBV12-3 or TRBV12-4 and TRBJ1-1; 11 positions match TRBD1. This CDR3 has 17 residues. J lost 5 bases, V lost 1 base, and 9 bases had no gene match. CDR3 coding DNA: TGTGCCAGCAGTTTAGAGGGGGACAGGGGGAGATGGACTGAAGCTTTCTTT. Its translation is CASSLEGDRGRWTEAFF.

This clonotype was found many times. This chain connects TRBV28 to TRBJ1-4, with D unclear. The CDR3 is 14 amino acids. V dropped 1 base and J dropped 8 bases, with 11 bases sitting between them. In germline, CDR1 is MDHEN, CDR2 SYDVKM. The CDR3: CASSLFESVEKLFF. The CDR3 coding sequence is TGTGCCAGCAGTTTATTCGAATCGGTGGAAAAACTGTTTTTT. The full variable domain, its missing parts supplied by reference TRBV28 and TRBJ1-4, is DVKVTQSSRYLVKRTGEKVFLECVQDMDHENMFWYRQDPGLGLRLIYFSYDVKMKEKGDIPEGYSVSREKKERFSLILESASTNQTSMYLCASSLFESVEKLFFGSGTQLSVL.

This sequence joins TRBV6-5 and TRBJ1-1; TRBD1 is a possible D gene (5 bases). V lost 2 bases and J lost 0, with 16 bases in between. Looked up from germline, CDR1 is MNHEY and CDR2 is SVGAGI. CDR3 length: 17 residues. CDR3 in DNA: TGTGCCAGCAGTTACGCTGCCGGGGGGAGCATGAACACTGAAGCTTTCTTT. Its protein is CASSYAAGGSMNTEAFF.

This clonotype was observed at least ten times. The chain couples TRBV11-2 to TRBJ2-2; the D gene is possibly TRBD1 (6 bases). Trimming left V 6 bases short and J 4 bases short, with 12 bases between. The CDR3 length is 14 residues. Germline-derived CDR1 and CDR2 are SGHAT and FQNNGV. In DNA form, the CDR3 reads TGTGCCAGCAGGAATCCAGGGGCCACCGGGGAGCTGTTTTTT. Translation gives CASRNPGATGELFF.

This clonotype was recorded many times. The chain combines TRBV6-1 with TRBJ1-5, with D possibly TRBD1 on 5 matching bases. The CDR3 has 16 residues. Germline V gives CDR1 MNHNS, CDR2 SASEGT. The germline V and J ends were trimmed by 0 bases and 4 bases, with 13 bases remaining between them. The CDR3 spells CASSEARDGGNQPQHF. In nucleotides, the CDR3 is TGTGCCAGCAGTGAAGCGAGGGACGGGGGGAATCAGCCCCAGCATTTT.

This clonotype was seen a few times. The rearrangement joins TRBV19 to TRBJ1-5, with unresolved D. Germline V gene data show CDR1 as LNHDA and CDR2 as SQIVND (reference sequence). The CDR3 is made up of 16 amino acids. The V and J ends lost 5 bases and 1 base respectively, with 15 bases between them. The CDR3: CASSGGVPRSNQPQHF. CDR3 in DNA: TGTGCCAGTAGTGGCGGCGTCCCTAGGAGCAATCAGCCCCAGCATTTT. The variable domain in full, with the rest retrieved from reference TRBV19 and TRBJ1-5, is DGGITQSPKYLFRKEGQNVTLSCEQNLNHDAMYWYRQDPGQGLRLIYYSQIVNDFQKGDIAEGYSVSREKKESFPLTVTSAQKNPTAFYLCASSGGVPRSNQPQHFGDGTRLSIL.

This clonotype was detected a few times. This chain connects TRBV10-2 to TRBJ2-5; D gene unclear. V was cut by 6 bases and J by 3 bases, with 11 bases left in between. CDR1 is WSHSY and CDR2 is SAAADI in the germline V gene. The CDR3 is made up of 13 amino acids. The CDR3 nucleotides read TGCGCCAGCAGGAGAACTTCCAAAGAGACCCAGTACTTC. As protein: CASRRTSKETQYF.

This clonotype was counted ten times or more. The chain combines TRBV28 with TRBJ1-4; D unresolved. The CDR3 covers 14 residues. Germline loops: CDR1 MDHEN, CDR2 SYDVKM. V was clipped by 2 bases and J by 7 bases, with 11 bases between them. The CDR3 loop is CASSLVLAFEKLFF. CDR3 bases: TGTGCCAGCAGTTTAGTGCTGGCGTTTGAAAAACTGTTTTTT.

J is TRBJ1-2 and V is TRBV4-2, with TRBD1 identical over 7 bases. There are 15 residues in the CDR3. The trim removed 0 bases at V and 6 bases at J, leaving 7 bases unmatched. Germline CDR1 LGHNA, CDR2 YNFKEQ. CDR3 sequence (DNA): TGTGCCAGCAGCCAAGATTGGGCAGGGGGGAATGGCTACACCTTC. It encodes CASSQDWAGGNGYTF.

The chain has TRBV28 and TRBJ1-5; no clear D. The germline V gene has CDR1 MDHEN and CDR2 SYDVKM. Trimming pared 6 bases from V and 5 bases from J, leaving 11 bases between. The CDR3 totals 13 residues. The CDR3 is CASSQGEDQPQHF. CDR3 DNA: TGTGCCAGCAGCCAAGGCGAGGATCAGCCCCAGCATTTT.

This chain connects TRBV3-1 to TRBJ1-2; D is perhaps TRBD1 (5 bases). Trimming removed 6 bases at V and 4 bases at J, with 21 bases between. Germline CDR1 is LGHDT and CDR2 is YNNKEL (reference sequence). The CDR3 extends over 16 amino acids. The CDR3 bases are TGTGCCAGCAGTCAGAAGGGGACGGTCATCAGCTATGGCTACACCTTC. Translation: CASSQKGTVISYGYTF.

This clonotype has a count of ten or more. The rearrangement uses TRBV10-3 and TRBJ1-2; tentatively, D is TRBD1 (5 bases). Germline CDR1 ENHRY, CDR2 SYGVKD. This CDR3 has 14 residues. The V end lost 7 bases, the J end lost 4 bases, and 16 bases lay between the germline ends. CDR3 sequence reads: CAITVSPDTYGYTF. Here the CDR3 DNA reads TGTGCCATCACTGTATCCCCGGACACCTATGGCTACACCTTC.

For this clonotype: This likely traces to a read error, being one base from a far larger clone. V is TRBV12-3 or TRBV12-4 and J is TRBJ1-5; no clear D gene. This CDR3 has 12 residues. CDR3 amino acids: CAGRDINQPQHF. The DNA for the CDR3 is TGTGCCGGCAGAGATATCAATCAGCCCCAGCATTTT.

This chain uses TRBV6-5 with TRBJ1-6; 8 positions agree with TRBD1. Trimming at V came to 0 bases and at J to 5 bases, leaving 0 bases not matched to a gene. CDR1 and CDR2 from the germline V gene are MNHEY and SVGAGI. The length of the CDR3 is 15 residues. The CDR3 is CASSYSGQDNSPLHF. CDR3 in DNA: TGTGCCAGCAGTTACTCGGGACAGGATAATTCACCCCTCCACTTT.

For the CDR3, the DNA is TGCGCCAGCAGGCAGGGGGACACTGAAGCTTTCTTT. Protein sequence: CASRQGDTEAFF. The V call is TRBV10-2, the J call TRBJ1-1; 7 bases fit TRBD1. The CDR3 contains 12 residues. The ends lost 6 bases at V and 3 bases at J; junction bases unmatched: 1. The germline V gene has CDR1 WSHSY and CDR2 SAAADI.

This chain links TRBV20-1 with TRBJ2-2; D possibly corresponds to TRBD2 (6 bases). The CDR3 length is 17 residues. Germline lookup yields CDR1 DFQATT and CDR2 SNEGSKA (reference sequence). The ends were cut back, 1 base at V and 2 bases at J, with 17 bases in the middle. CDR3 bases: TGCAGTGCTAGAGGAAAGCCCGGAGGGATTAACACCGGGGAGCTGTTTTTT. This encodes CSARGKPGGINTGELFF.

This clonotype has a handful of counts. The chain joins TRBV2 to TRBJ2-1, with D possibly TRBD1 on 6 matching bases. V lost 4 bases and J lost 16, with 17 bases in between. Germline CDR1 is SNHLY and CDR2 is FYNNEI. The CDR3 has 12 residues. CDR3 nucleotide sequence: TGTGCCAGCAGTGGAACTTCGGTCAGGGGCTTCTTC. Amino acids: CASSGTSVRGFF.

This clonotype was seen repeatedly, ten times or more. The CDR3 is CASSRQGINEKLFF. The CDR3 DNA is TGTGCCAGCAGCCGACAGGGGATAAATGAAAAACTGTTTTTT. The chain links TRBV28 to TRBJ1-4; 8 nucleotides agree with TRBD1. Germline trimming cut 6 bases from V and 5 bases from J; bases unmatched to any gene: 5. The CDR3 is 14 residues long. Germline V gene lookup returns CDR1 MDHEN and CDR2 SYDVKM.

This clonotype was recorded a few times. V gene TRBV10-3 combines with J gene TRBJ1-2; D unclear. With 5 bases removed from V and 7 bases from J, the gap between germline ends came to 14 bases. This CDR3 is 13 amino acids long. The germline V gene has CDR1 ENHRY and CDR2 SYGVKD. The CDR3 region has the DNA TGTGCCATCAGTCAGGTACCCGAGGGTGGCTACACCTTC. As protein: CAISQVPEGGYTF.

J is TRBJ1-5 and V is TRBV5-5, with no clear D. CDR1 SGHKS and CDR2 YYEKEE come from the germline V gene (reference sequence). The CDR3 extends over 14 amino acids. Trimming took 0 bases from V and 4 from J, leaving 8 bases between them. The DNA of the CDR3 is TGTGCCAGCAGCTTGGACCTTTTAAATCAGCCCCAGCATTTT. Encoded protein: CASSLDLLNQPQHF. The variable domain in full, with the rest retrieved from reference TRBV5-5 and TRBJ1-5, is DAGVTQSPTHLIKTRGQQVTLRCSPISGHKSVSWYQQVLGQGPQFIFQYYEKEERGRGNFPDRFSARQFPNYSSELNVNALLLGDSALYLCASSLDLLNQPQHFGDGTRLSIL.

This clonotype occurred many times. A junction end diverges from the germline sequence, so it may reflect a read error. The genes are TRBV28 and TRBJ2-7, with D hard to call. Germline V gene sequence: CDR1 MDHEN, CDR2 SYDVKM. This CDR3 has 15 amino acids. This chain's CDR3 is CAGSLFSELSYEQYF. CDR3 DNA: TGTGCCGGCAGTTTATTCAGCGAACTCTCCTACGAGCAGTACTTC. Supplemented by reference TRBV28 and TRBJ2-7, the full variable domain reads DVKVTQSSRYLVKRTGEKVFLECVQDMDHENMFWYRQDPGLGLRLIYFSYDVKMKEKGDIPEGYSVSREKKERFSLILESASTNQTSMYLCAGSLFSELSYEQYFGPGTRLTVT.

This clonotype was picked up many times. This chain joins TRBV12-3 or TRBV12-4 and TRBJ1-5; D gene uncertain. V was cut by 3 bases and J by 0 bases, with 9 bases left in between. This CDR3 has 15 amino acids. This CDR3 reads CASSLSQVSNQPQHF. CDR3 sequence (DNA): TGTGCCAGCAGTTTGAGCCAGGTTAGCAATCAGCCCCAGCATTTT.

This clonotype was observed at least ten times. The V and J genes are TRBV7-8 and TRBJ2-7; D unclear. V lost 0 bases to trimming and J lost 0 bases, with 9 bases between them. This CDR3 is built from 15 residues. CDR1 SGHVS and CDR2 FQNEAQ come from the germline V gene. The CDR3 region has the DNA TGTGCCAGCAGCTTAGCGCTCATCAGCTCCTACGAGCAGTACTTC. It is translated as CASSLALISSYEQYF.

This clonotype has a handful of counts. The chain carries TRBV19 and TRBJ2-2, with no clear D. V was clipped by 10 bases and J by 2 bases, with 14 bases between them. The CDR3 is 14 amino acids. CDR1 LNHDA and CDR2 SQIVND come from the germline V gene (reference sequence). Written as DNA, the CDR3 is TGTGCCACCTCGGGCCCGGGTAACACCGGGGAGCTGTTTTTT. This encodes CATSGPGNTGELFF.

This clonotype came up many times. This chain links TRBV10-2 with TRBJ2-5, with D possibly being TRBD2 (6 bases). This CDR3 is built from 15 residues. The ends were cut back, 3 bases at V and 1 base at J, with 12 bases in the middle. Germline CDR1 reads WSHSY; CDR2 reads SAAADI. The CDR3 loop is CASSDLGGAQETQYF. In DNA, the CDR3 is TGCGCCAGCAGTGACCTGGGAGGTGCCCAAGAGACCCAGTACTTC.

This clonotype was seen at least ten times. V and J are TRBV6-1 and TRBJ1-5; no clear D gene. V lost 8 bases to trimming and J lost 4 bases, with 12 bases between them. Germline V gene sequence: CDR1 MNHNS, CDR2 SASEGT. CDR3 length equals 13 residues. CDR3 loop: CASLLVGNQPQHF. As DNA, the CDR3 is TGTGCCAGCTTACTCGTGGGGAATCAGCCCCAGCATTTT.

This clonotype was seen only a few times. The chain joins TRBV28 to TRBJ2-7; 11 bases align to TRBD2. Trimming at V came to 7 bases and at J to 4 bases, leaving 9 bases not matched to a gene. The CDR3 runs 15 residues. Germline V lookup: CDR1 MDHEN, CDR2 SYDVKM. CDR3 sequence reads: CASIEGTSGSYEQYF. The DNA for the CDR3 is TGTGCCAGCATAGAAGGGACTAGCGGATCGTACGAGCAGTACTTC. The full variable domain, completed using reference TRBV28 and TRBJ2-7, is DVKVTQSSRYLVKRTGEKVFLECVQDMDHENMFWYRQDPGLGLRLIYFSYDVKMKEKGDIPEGYSVSREKKERFSLILESASTNQTSMYLCASIEGTSGSYEQYFGPGTRLTVT.